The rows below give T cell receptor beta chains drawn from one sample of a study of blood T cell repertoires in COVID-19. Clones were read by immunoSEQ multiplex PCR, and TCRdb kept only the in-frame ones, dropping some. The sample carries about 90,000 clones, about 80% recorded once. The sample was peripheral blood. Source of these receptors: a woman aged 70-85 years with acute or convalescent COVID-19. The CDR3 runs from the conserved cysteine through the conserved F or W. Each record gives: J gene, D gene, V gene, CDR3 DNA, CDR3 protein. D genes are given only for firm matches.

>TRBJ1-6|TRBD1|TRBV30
TGTGCCTGGGGAACTCGACAGGGTGGACCCTATAATTCACCCCTCCACTTT
CAWGTRQGGPYNSPLHF
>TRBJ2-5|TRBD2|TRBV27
TGTGCCAGCAGTTTGAGTAGCGGGAGCATAAAGACCCAGTACTTC
CASSLSSGSIKTQYF
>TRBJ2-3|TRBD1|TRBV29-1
TGCAGCGTTGAGAAGGACAGGTTGGATACGCAGTATTTT
CSVEKDRLDTQYF
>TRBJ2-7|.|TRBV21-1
TGTGCCAGCAGCAGCAGACAGTCTAATTTCCACGAGCAGTACTTC
CASSSRQSNFHEQYF
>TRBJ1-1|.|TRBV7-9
TGTGCCAGCAGCTTACAGGGATTCAGCTCGAACACTGAAGCTTTCTTT
CASSLQGFSSNTEAFF
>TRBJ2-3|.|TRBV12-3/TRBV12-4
TGTGCCAGCAGTTCCAGGATCACAGATACGCAGTATTTT
CASSSRITDTQYF
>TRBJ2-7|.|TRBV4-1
TGCGCCAGCAGCCAGGCCCCGGCGGGGTCCCACGAGCAGTACTTC
CASSQAPAGSHEQYF
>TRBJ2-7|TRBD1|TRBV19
TGTGCCAGTAGTATAGATCAGGGGGCTGGTATCGCGCAGTACTTC
CASSIDQGAGIAQYF
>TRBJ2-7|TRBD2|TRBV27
TGTGCCAGCAGTTTTAGCGGGAGAAACCCCTACGAGCAGTACTTC
CASSFSGRNPYEQYF
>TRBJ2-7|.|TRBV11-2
TGTGCCAGCAGCCCACGTATTGGACTGTTCGAGCAGTACTTC
CASSPRIGLFEQYF